Following are 7 T cell receptor beta chains from one sample sequenced in a study of OX40 agonist ivuxolimab in advanced cancers. Assay used: immunoSEQ multiplex PCR; TCRdb lists only in-frame clones, some missing. The sample contains about 74,000 clones, roughly 88% of which appear only once. This material consisted of CD4+ or CD8+ T cells sorted from blood, taken in a trial of the OX40 agonist ivuxolimab. Receptors originate from an adult with an advanced solid tumor such as melanoma, head and neck, liver or kidney cancer.

The chain couples TRBV11-2 to TRBJ1-1, with D possibly being TRBD1 (5 bases). Per the germline V gene, CDR1 is SGHAT and CDR2 is FQNNGV. Trimming took off 1 base at V and 7 bases at J, with 16 bases between the two ends. This CDR3 has 15 residues. DNA of the CDR3: TGTGCCAGCAGCTTAGCCCGGCCAAGGGGCCTTGAAGCTTTCTTT. It encodes CASSLARPRGLEAFF.

The chain combines TRBV27 with TRBJ2-1; 12 bases line up with TRBD2. CDR1 and CDR2 from the germline V gene are MNHEY and SMNVEV (reference sequence). Unmatched junction bases numbered 8, after V lost 4 bases and J lost 7 bases. The CDR3 is made up of 16 amino acids. CDR3 sequence reads: CASSSPGLAGLNEQFF. The CDR3 region has the DNA TGTGCCAGCAGTTCCCCCGGACTAGCGGGGTTAAATGAGCAGTTCTTC.

This chain links TRBV7-9 with TRBJ2-5; no reliable D call. V dropped 2 bases and J dropped 5 bases, with 6 bases sitting between them. CDR1 and CDR2 from the germline V gene are SEHNR and FQNEAQ (reference sequence). The CDR3 is 12 amino acids. CDR3 nucleotides: TGTGCCAGCAGCTTAACCAGGGAGACCCAGTACTTC. Translating gives CASSLTRETQYF.

The chain joins TRBV5-1 to TRBJ2-7, with a tentative D call TRBD2 (6 bases). Germline values: CDR1 SGHRS, CDR2 YFSETQ. V was trimmed by 5 bases and J by 0 bases, leaving 9 bases between them. The CDR3 has 13 residues. In DNA, the CDR3 is TGCGCCAGCAGGTCCGGGGGCTCCTACGAGCAGTACTTC. Amino acids: CASRSGGSYEQYF. Using reference TRBV5-1 and TRBJ2-7 for the parts outside the CDR3, the full variable domain is KAGVTQTPRYLIKTRGQQVTLSCSPISGHRSVSWYQQTPGQGLQFLFEYFSETQRNKGNFPGRFSGRQFSNSRSEMNVSTLELGDSALYLCASRSGGSYEQYFGPGTRLTVT.

Comment on this clone: The germline gene is not matched at one end of the junction; a read error may be the cause. CDR3: CASSLGFYEQYF. The CDR3 DNA is TGTGCCAGCAGCTTGGGGTTCTACGAGCAGTACTTC. V is TRBV5-1 and J is TRBJ2-7; no reliable D call. Germline V lookup: CDR1 SGHRS, CDR2 YFSETQ. This CDR3 region has 12 residues.

The genes are TRBV18 and TRBJ1-1, with D possibly being TRBD1 (6 bases). Trimming stripped 2 bases from V and 5 bases from J, with 12 bases between. The CDR3 contains 14 residues. The germline CDR1 and CDR2 sequences are KGHSH and LQKENI. The DNA of the CDR3 is TGTGCCAGCTCACCAGGAGGGGGACATACTGAAGCTTTCTTT. Protein sequence: CASSPGGGHTEAFF.

The V gene is TRBV30, the J gene TRBJ1-3; D gene uncertain. Germline CDR1 is GTSNPN and CDR2 is SVGIG (reference sequence). The CDR3 covers 14 residues. Trimming removed 5 bases from V and 0 bases from J, with 11 bases in between. The chain's CDR3 is CAWDRGNSGNTIYF. The CDR3 nucleotides read TGTGCCTGGGACCGAGGAAACTCTGGAAACACCATATATTTT.